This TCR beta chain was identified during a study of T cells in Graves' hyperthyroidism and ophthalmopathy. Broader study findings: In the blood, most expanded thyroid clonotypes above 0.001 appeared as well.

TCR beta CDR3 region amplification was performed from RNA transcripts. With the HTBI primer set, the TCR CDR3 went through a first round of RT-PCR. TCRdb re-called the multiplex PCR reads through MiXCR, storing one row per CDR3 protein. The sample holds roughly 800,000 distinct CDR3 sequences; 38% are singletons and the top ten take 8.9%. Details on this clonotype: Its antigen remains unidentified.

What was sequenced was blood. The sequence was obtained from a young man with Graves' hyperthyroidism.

CDR3 DNA: TGTGCCAGCATCTCCCCCGAGACAGGGGGCTACGAGCAGTACTTC. Its translation: CASISPETGGYEQYF. The V call is TRBV7-9, the J call TRBJ2-7; 9 bases are shared with TRBD1. Germline CDR1 SEHNR, CDR2 FQNEAQ (reference sequence). V was pared by 7 bases and J by 3 bases, with 10 bases of the junction left unmatched. This CDR3 has 15 residues.